This entry lists 20 T cell receptor beta chains sequenced from one sample in a study of control samples from healthy donors and cancer patients. Sequenced by immunoSEQ multiplex PCR; TCRdb stores in-frame clones only, minus some. The sample carries 70,000 to 80,000 clones, 70% to 90% recorded once. The specimen was PBMCs. The receptors were sampled from a woman aged 60-70 years with head and neck cancer.

V gene TRBV5-1 combines with J gene TRBJ1-5, with 9 bases fitting TRBD1. CDR1 is SGHRS and CDR2 is YFSETQ in the germline V gene. The CDR3 is 15 amino acids. V shed 3 bases, J shed 4 bases, and the junction held 5 bases outside the gene matches. The CDR3 reads CASSWTGTGNQPQHF. DNA of the CDR3: TGCGCCAGCAGCTGGACCGGGACAGGGAATCAGCCCCAGCATTTT.

The J gene is TRBJ2-5, the V gene TRBV30, with TRBD2 identical over 7 bases. The CDR3 sequence is 13 residues long. With V trimmed by 2 bases and J by 5 bases, 5 bases remained unmatched. Looked up from germline, CDR1 is GTSNPN and CDR2 is SVGIG (reference sequence). In nucleotides, the CDR3 is TGTGCCTGGAGTCTGGGGGGGATGGAGACCCAGTACTTC. Encoded protein: CAWSLGGMETQYF. The full variable domain, with the rest looked up from reference TRBV30 and TRBJ2-5, is SQTIHQWPATLVQPVGSPLSLECTVEGTSNPNLYWYRQAAGRGLQLLFYSVGIGQISSEVPQNLSASRPQDRQFILSSKKLLLSDSGFYLCAWSLGGMETQYFGPGTRLLVL.

This clone has a single count. This chain joins TRBV5-4 and TRBJ2-1, with D possibly matching TRBD1 (5 bases). Per the germline V gene, CDR1 is SGHNT and CDR2 is YYREEE (reference sequence). The ends were cut back, 1 base at V and 8 bases at J, with 16 bases in the middle. The CDR3 runs 15 residues. CDR3 amino acids: CASSLSRVQGDEQFF. The CDR3 nucleotides read TGTGCCAGCAGCTTGTCTCGCGTCCAAGGGGATGAGCAGTTCTTC.

This clone has a handful of counts. This rearrangement joins TRBV15 to TRBJ2-2; perhaps TRBD2 as D (5 bases). Trimming left V 0 bases short and J 1 base short, with 6 bases between. The CDR3 sequence is 15 residues long. Germline assignment: CDR1 LNHNV and CDR2 YYDKDF (reference sequence). The CDR3: CATSRERVNTGELFF. Here the CDR3 DNA reads TGTGCCACCAGCAGAGAGCGGGTGAACACCGGGGAGCTGTTTTTT.

The rearrangement uses TRBV14 and TRBJ2-1; TRBD1 matches 7 bases. Germline V gives CDR1 SGHDN, CDR2 FVKESK. This CDR3 has 15 residues. Trimming removed 4 bases from V and 1 base from J; junction bases left unmatched: 4. The CDR3 region is CASSRGQQSYNEQFF. Here the CDR3 DNA reads TGTGCCAGCAGCCGGGGACAGCAGTCCTACAATGAGCAGTTCTTC.

The rearrangement joins TRBV7-6 to TRBJ2-7, with 8 bases matching TRBD2. This CDR3 contains 16 residues. Germline loops: CDR1 SGHVS, CDR2 FNYEAQ. V dropped 5 bases and J dropped 5; count of bases not matched to a gene: 14. CDR3 nucleotide sequence: TGTGCCAGCAGCCGTCCGAGCGGGAGTGGGTCCGACGAGCAGTACTTC. Translating it yields CASSRPSGSGSDEQYF.

This clone was counted a single time. DNA for the CDR3: TGTGCCACCATGGCAATGGACAGGATCATGAACACTGAAGCTTTCTTT. This sequence encodes CATMAMDRIMNTEAFF. The V and J genes are TRBV10-3 and TRBJ1-1; 7 bases agree with TRBD1. CDR3 length: 16 residues. V dropped 10 bases and J dropped 0; count of bases not matched to a gene: 14. Germline CDR1 is ENHRY and CDR2 is SYGVKD.

This chain uses TRBV3-1 (or the pseudogene TRBV3-2) with TRBJ1-3, with 8 bases matching TRBD1. Trimming at V came to 8 bases and at J to 4 bases, leaving 1 base not matched to a gene. The CDR3 extends over 12 amino acids. Germline lookup yields CDR1 LGHDT and CDR2 YNNKEL (reference sequence). DNA of the CDR3: TGTGCCAGCCAGGGGGCGGGAAACACCATATATTTT. This sequence encodes CASQGAGNTIYF.

The V call is TRBV28, the J call TRBJ1-2; D gene uncertain. V lost 3 bases and J lost 4, with 9 bases in between. The CDR3 runs 13 residues. Germline-derived CDR1 and CDR2 are MDHEN and SYDVKM. The CDR3 reads CASSLVGGYGYTF. In nucleotides, the CDR3 is TGTGCCAGCAGTTTGGTTGGAGGCTATGGCTACACCTTC.

This clone was counted only a few times. This rearrangement joins TRBV30 to TRBJ2-3; TRBD2 aligns across 14 bases. Germline V gene sequence: CDR1 GTSNPN, CDR2 SVGIG (reference sequence). V was pared by 3 bases and J by 6 bases, with 8 bases of the junction left unmatched. This CDR3 region has 16 residues. In DNA form, the CDR3 reads TGTGCCTGGAGCCCGGGACTAGCGGGAGTCAGGGATACGCAGTATTTT. Protein sequence: CAWSPGLAGVRDTQYF. Full variable domain (remainder filled in from reference TRBV30 and TRBJ2-3): SQTIHQWPATLVQPVGSPLSLECTVEGTSNPNLYWYRQAAGRGLQLLFYSVGIGQISSEVPQNLSASRPQDRQFILSSKKLLLSDSGFYLCAWSPGLAGVRDTQYFGPGTRLTVL.

The chain uses TRBV19 and TRBJ1-4; D may be TRBD1 (6 bases). The CDR3 is 14 residues long. CDR1 and CDR2 from the germline V gene are LNHDA and SQIVND (reference sequence). Trimming took 5 bases from V and 7 from J, leaving 14 bases between them. Written as DNA, the CDR3 is TGTGCCAGTAGTCCCCGGGACACCGTTGAAAAACTGTTTTTT. Protein product: CASSPRDTVEKLFF.

This clone was counted ten times or more. This chain uses TRBV19 with TRBJ1-1; TRBD1 is a possible D gene (6 bases). This CDR3 is 16 amino acids long. V gave up 1 base and J gave up 1 base, with 13 bases separating them. Germline loops: CDR1 LNHDA, CDR2 SQIVND (reference sequence). CDR3: CASSIGAGGANTEAFF. CDR3 sequence (DNA): TGTGCCAGTAGTATAGGAGCGGGGGGCGCGAACACTGAAGCTTTCTTT. Drawing the rest from reference TRBV19 and TRBJ1-1, the complete variable domain is DGGITQSPKYLFRKEGQNVTLSCEQNLNHDAMYWYRQDPGQGLRLIYYSQIVNDFQKGDIAEGYSVSREKKESFPLTVTSAQKNPTAFYLCASSIGAGGANTEAFFGQGTRLTVV.

V usage is TRBV24-1 and J usage is TRBJ2-3; no clear D gene. Germline-derived CDR1 and CDR2 are KGHDR and SFDVKD. V lost 10 bases and J 1 base, leaving 29 bases between the germline ends. The CDR3 extends over 19 amino acids. DNA for the CDR3: TGTGCCACTCCTTACGAAATGGGTACAGCCTCACCTGGCACAGATACGCAGTATTTT. Translated, it gives CATPYEMGTASPGTDTQYF.

This chain uses TRBV30 with TRBJ2-5; a possible D gene is TRBD2 (5 bases). V was trimmed by 2 bases and J by 1 base, leaving 11 bases between them. This CDR3 region has 14 residues. Germline CDR1 GTSNPN, CDR2 SVGIG (reference sequence). The CDR3 spells CAWSTTDFQETQYF. DNA of the CDR3: TGTGCCTGGAGTACAACGGACTTCCAAGAGACCCAGTACTTC.

CDR3 amino acids: CASSSRGERNQPQHF. The DNA of the CDR3 is TGCGCCAGCAGCTCCCGCGGCGAGCGCAATCAGCCCCAGCATTTT. The gene calls are TRBV5-1 and TRBJ1-5; unclear D gene. This CDR3 spans 15 amino acids. V shed 3 bases and J shed 2 bases, with 12 bases lying between them. Germline V lookup: CDR1 SGHRS, CDR2 YFSETQ.

The chain carries TRBV29-1 and TRBJ1-1; D ambiguous. V was shortened by 4 bases and J by 4 bases, with 7 bases between the two germline ends. This CDR3 is 11 amino acids long. The germline gives CDR1 SQVTM, CDR2 ANQGSEA. This chain's CDR3 is CSVVRSTEAFF. In DNA, the CDR3 is TGCAGCGTTGTACGAAGCACTGAAGCTTTCTTT. The complete variable domain, with remaining parts taken from reference TRBV29-1 and TRBJ1-1, reads SAVISQKPSRDICQRGTSLTIQCQVDSQVTMMFWYRQQPGQSLTLIATANQGSEATYESGFVIDKFPISRPNLTFSTLTVSNMSPEDSSIYLCSVVRSTEAFFGQGTRLTVV.

The chain carries TRBV6-1 and TRBJ2-7; D may be TRBD1 (6 bases). There are 15 residues in the CDR3. Trimming cost V 3 bases and J 2 bases, with 14 bases left between them. Per the germline V gene, CDR1 is MNHNS and CDR2 is SASEGT. CDR3 bases: TGTGCCAGCAGTGATCAATGGCCAGGGGCCTACGAGCAGTACTTC. As protein: CASSDQWPGAYEQYF.

The chain couples TRBV4-2 to TRBJ2-1; possible D gene TRBD2, 6 bases. CDR1 LGHNA and CDR2 YNFKEQ come from the germline V gene. The CDR3 has 16 amino acids. V lost 1 base and J 2 bases, leaving 12 bases between the germline ends. CDR3 amino acids: CASSQVVAGPYNEQFF. In DNA, the CDR3 is TGTGCCAGCAGCCAAGTGGTTGCGGGGCCCTACAATGAGCAGTTCTTC.

The chain employs TRBV28 and TRBJ2-7; tentative D call: TRBD1 (5 bases). The CDR3 spans 15 residues. Per the germline V gene, CDR1 is MDHEN and CDR2 is SYDVKM. V was trimmed by 7 bases and J by 2 bases, leaving 18 bases between them. CDR3 region: CASKSLEGATYEQYF. The DNA for the CDR3 is TGTGCCAGCAAAAGCCTTGAAGGGGCCACCTACGAGCAGTACTTC. Complete variable domain (other parts from reference TRBV28 and TRBJ2-7): DVKVTQSSRYLVKRTGEKVFLECVQDMDHENMFWYRQDPGLGLRLIYFSYDVKMKEKGDIPEGYSVSREKKERFSLILESASTNQTSMYLCASKSLEGATYEQYFGPGTRLTVT.

This clone came up a few times. The CDR3, as DNA: TGTGCCACCAGGGACCACGGGGATCAGCCCCAGCATTTT. It codes for CATRDHGDQPQHF. The J gene is TRBJ1-5, the V gene TRBV24-1, with D unclear. Trimming removed 7 bases at V and 5 bases at J, with 11 bases between. Per the germline V gene, CDR1 is KGHDR and CDR2 is SFDVKD. The CDR3 extends over 13 amino acids.